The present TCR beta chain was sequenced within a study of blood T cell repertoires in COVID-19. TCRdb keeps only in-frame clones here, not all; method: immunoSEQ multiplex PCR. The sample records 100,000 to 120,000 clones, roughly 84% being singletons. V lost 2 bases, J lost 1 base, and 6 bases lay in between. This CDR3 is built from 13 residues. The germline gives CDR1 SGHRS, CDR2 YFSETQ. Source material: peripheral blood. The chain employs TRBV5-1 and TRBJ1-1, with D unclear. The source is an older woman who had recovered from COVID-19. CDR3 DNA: TGCGCCAGCAGCTTACTGTGGAACACTGAAGCTTTCTTT. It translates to CASSLLWNTEAFF.